These T cell receptor beta chains were read from a single sample in a study of Ad26.COV2.S vaccination and SARS-CoV-2 variants. Only in-frame clones appear in the TCRdb table, and some are missing; sequencing was by immunoSEQ multiplex PCR. The profile covers about 350,000 clones, with about 88% appearing a single time and roughly 3.5% taken by the ten largest. This material consisted of peripheral blood, taken in a trial of Ad26.COV2.S vaccine versus placebo. Receptors originate from a person aged 18-60 years who received the Ad26.COV2.S COVID-19 vaccine or a placebo. Both conserved end residues are part of each CDR3. D genes are given only for firm matches. Not all rows give a size; the values are once, few, many and, for expanded clones, a class.

d_call | j_call | clone_size | v_call | cdr3_aa | cdr3_nt
- | TRBJ2-5 | - | TRBV4-1 | CASSQDGGTQYF | TGCGCCAGCAGCCAAGACGGGGGGACCCAGTACTTC
TRBD2 | TRBJ2-7 | - | TRBV7-2 | CASSRSVGRSYEQYF | TGTGCCAGCAGCCGCTCTGTCGGGAGGTCCTACGAGCAGTACTTC
- | TRBJ2-3 | once | TRBV21-1 | CASSKDELAGGPDTQYF | TGTGCCAGCAGCAAAGACGAACTAGCGGGAGGGCCTGATACGCAGTATTTT
TRBD2 | TRBJ2-7 | - | TRBV5-6 | CASSATTSGIYEQYF | TGTGCCAGCAGCGCGACCACTAGCGGTATCTACGAGCAGTACTTC
- | TRBJ2-7 | - | TRBV6-6 | CASSYLQGAYEQYF | TGTGCCAGCAGTTACCTTCAGGGCGCCTACGAGCAGTACTTC
- | TRBJ2-1 | - | TRBV6-2/TRBV6-3 | CASSLGWNEQFF | TGTGCCAGCAGTTTGGGGTGGAATGAGCAGTTCTTC
- | TRBJ2-3 | many | TRBV11-2 | CASSLLAETDTDTQYF | TGTGCCAGCAGCTTACTGGCGGAGACTGACACAGATACGCAGTATTTT
TRBD2 | TRBJ2-3 | once | TRBV5-4 | CASDTGGMGPSTDTQYF | TGTGCCAGCGACACGGGGGGGATGGGGCCCAGCACAGATACGCAGTATTTT
TRBD2 | TRBJ2-7 | - | TRBV5-1 | CASSPMWGEGEQYF | TGCGCCAGCAGCCCAATGTGGGGGGAGGGCGAGCAGTACTTC
- | TRBJ1-5 | - | TRBV7-2 | CASSLSGIDQPQHF | TGTGCCAGCAGCTTAAGCGGGATAGATCAGCCCCAGCATTTT
- | TRBJ1-6 | - | TRBV7-2 | CASSLAPTRVSPLHF | TGTGCCAGCAGCTTAGCCCCTACTCGGGTTTCACCCCTCCACTTT
- | TRBJ1-2 | - | TRBV5-1 | CASSRDGDGYTF | TGCGCCAGCAGCCGCGACGGGGATGGCTACACCTTC
TRBD1 | TRBJ1-6 | - | TRBV4-1 | CASSPGTGLHF | TGCGCCAGCAGCCCTGGGACAGGGCTCCACTTT
TRBD1 | TRBJ1-2 | few | TRBV3-1/TRBV3-2 | CATSGWGQGKGYTF | TGTGCCACTTCCGGCTGGGGACAGGGGAAAGGCTACACCTTC
- | TRBJ2-7 | - | TRBV6-5 | CASSYSVQHSSYEQYF | TGTGCCAGCAGTTACTCGGTACAGCATAGCTCCTACGAGCAGTACTTC
- | TRBJ2-3 | - | TRBV14 | CASSQDPGAWGTDTQYF | TGTGCCAGCAGCCAAGATCCGGGGGCTTGGGGAACAGATACGCAGTATTTT
TRBD1 | TRBJ1-1 | many | TRBV2 | CASKQGAMWSTEAFF | TGTGCCAGCAAGCAGGGGGCGATGTGGAGCACTGAAGCTTTCTTT
- | TRBJ2-7 | - | TRBV6-6 | CASSYFGGGGTHEQYF | TGTGCCAGCAGTTACTTCGGGGGCGGAGGTACCCACGAGCAGTACTTC
TRBD2 | TRBJ2-1 | few | TRBV29-1 | CSVDGLAGVPYNEQFF | TGCAGCGTCGATGGACTAGCGGGAGTGCCCTACAATGAGCAGTTCTTC
- | TRBJ2-7 | - | TRBV10-3 | CAISPGPTKQYF | TGTGCCATCAGTCCCGGCCCGACAAAGCAGTACTTC
- | TRBJ2-7 | - | TRBV3-1/TRBV3-2 | CASSQTNPREQYF | TGTGCCAGCAGCCAGACGAATCCCAGGGAGCAGTACTTC
- | TRBJ1-1 | few | TRBV29-1 | CSVSGDMNTEAFF | TGCAGCGTTTCAGGGGACATGAACACTGAAGCTTTCTTT
TRBD1 | TRBJ2-6 | - | TRBV19 | CASSGAQGAPGANVLTF | TGTGCCAGTAGTGGGGCACAGGGGGCGCCTGGGGCCAACGTCCTGACTTTC
- | TRBJ2-2 | - | TRBV5-1 | CASSLGAGNTGELFF | TGCGCCAGCAGCTTGGGCGCGGGGAACACCGGGGAGCTGTTTTTT
- | TRBJ2-5 | - | TRBV28 | CASSRTGVETQYF | TGTGCCAGCAGTCGAACTGGGGTAGAGACCCAGTACTTC
TRBD2 | TRBJ2-5 | - | TRBV7-6 | CASSRGVQETQYF | TGTGCCAGCAGCCGGGGGGTCCAAGAGACCCAGTACTTC
TRBD1 | TRBJ2-5 | - | TRBV29-1 | CSVRQGFIQETQYF | TGCAGCGTTAGACAGGGGTTTATACAAGAGACCCAGTACTTC
TRBD2 | TRBJ2-7 | - | TRBV18 | CASSPLAGGDEQYF | TGTGCCAGCTCACCACTAGCGGGGGGGGACGAGCAGTACTTC
- | TRBJ2-1 | - | TRBV19 | CATSSYNEQFF | TGTGCCACGAGCTCCTACAATGAGCAGTTCTTC